What follows are 32 T cell receptor beta chains derived from one specimen sequenced in a study of CD8+ T cells in alopecia areata. Treatment defined: oral pan-JAK inhibitor, 5-10 mg twice daily. Sequencing used cDNA as its template, made by extracting RNA and reverse transcribing it. Profiling relied on immunoSEQ multiplex PCR, and the TCRdb table lists in-frame clones only, not all of them. The sample holds more than 200,000 clones, around two fifths seen once. The material was CD4+ T cells sorted from blood, obtained at roughly week 36, from a patient treated with tofacitinib. These receptors originate from a human donor with alopecia areata.

This clone was seen a few times. The chain links TRBV4-1 to TRBJ1-4; 8 positions match TRBD1. The germline V gene encodes CDR1 MGHRA and CDR2 YSYEKL. V was pared by 4 bases and J by 7 bases, with 11 bases of the junction left unmatched. The CDR3 spans 16 residues. For the CDR3, the DNA is TGCGCCAGCAGCCTCACCGGACAGGGCCGTCGTGAAAAACTGTTTTTT. The encoded protein is CASSLTGQGRREKLFF.

This clone was detected only a few times. The V call is TRBV30, the J call TRBJ2-1; the D is unclear. The germline gives CDR1 GTSNPN, CDR2 SVGIG (reference sequence). Trimming removed 2 bases at V and 5 bases at J, with 10 bases between. This CDR3 contains 13 residues. The DNA for the CDR3 is TGTGCCTGGAGTCTTAGGCCAGACAATGAGCAGTTCTTC. Its translation: CAWSLRPDNEQFF.

Details on this clone: At the DNA level, this CDR3 is encoded by other sequences in the same sample as well. J is TRBJ1-5 and V is TRBV29-1; 7 bases map to TRBD1. Germline CDR1 SQVTM, CDR2 ANQGSEA. This CDR3 region has 13 residues. Trimming removed 5 bases from V and 2 bases from J; junction bases left unmatched: 3. This CDR3 reads CSVQTGGNQPQHF. Here the CDR3 DNA reads TGCAGCGTTCAAACAGGGGGCAATCAGCCCCAGCATTTT. Using reference TRBV29-1 and TRBJ1-5 for the parts outside the CDR3, the full variable domain is SAVISQKPSRDICQRGTSLTIQCQVDSQVTMMFWYRQQPGQSLTLIATANQGSEATYESGFVIDKFPISRPNLTFSTLTVSNMSPEDSSIYLCSVQTGGNQPQHFGDGTRLSIL.

The chain joins TRBV7-9 to TRBJ2-5, with 9 nucleotides matching TRBD1. V lost 3 bases to trimming and J lost 3 bases; unmatched junction nucleotides: 2. From germline, CDR1 is SEHNR and CDR2 FQNEAQ (reference sequence). The CDR3 runs to 14 residues. The CDR3 loop reads CASSFGTGKETQYF. Here the CDR3 DNA reads TGTGCCAGCAGCTTTGGGACAGGGAAAGAGACCCAGTACTTC.

This clone was seen more than once but under ten times. The rearrangement uses TRBV7-2 and TRBJ2-1; possible D gene TRBD2, 6 bases. V was cut by 5 bases and J by 2 bases, with 16 bases left in between. The CDR3 extends over 16 amino acids. Germline loops: CDR1 SGHTA, CDR2 FQGNSA. CDR3: CASSPGRGGAYNEQFF. CDR3 DNA: TGTGCCAGCAGCCCCGGTAGGGGCGGGGCCTACAATGAGCAGTTCTTC.

The chain combines TRBV7-3 with TRBJ2-1, with TRBD2 matching over 9 bases. Germline V lookup: CDR1 SGHTA, CDR2 FQGTGA. The trim removed 7 bases at V and 2 bases at J, leaving 6 bases unmatched. The CDR3 covers 15 residues. The CDR3 bases are TGTGCCAGCACCCCTCTAGCGGGACCCTACAATGAGCAGTTCTTC. Translating gives CASTPLAGPYNEQFF.

This chain links TRBV6-5 with TRBJ1-1; no clear D gene. Germline CDR1 is MNHEY and CDR2 is SVGAGI. The CDR3 length is 14 residues. Between the trimmed V and J ends, which lost 0 bases and 1 base, there was a span of 6 bases. The CDR3 protein is CASSYSNRNTEAFF. CDR3 bases: TGTGCCAGCAGTTACTCGAATAGGAACACTGAAGCTTTCTTT.

The sample holds a few counts of this clone. The V and J genes are TRBV29-1 and TRBJ2-5, with 7 positions matching TRBD2. This CDR3 is 13 amino acids long. Losses at the gene ends were 4 bases for V and 5 bases for J; bases not matched to a gene: 7. The germline gives CDR1 SQVTM, CDR2 ANQGSEA. The CDR3 loop is CSVVARGGETQYF. CDR3 DNA sequence: TGCAGCGTTGTAGCTAGGGGAGGGGAGACCCAGTACTTC.

The chain links TRBV30 to TRBJ2-6; 8 positions match TRBD1. The CDR3 is made up of 15 amino acids. Germline loops: CDR1 GTSNPN, CDR2 SVGIG (reference sequence). Losses at the gene ends were 3 bases for V and 2 bases for J; bases not matched to a gene: 3. CDR3 amino acids: CAWSADRAGANVLTF. CDR3 in DNA: TGTGCCTGGAGCGCGGACAGGGCTGGGGCCAACGTCCTGACTTTC.

The DNA of the CDR3 is TGCAGCGTTGATAGGACAGGGGGCTTTACCCACACTGAAGCTTTCTTT. Its protein is CSVDRTGGFTHTEAFF. V usage is TRBV29-1 and J usage is TRBJ1-1; 11 nucleotides agree with TRBD1. CDR1 is SQVTM and CDR2 is ANQGSEA in the germline V gene. The CDR3 runs 16 residues. J gave up 3 bases and V 3 bases, and 9 bases lay outside the gene matches.

CDR3 nucleotide sequence: TGCAGCGTTTGGGGGCGCGGGTCCTACGAGCAGTACTTC. Protein product: CSVWGRGSYEQYF. V is TRBV29-1 and J is TRBJ2-7, with D perhaps matching TRBD1 (6 bases). Germline CDR1 SQVTM, CDR2 ANQGSEA. The CDR3 covers 13 residues. V lost 5 bases, J lost 1 base, and 12 bases lay in between.

Concerning this clone: Different DNA sequences within this sample yield the same CDR3. The chain links TRBV4-3 to TRBJ2-3, with 8 bases that match TRBD2. The germline V gene encodes CDR1 LGHNA and CDR2 YSLEER. V lost 0 bases to trimming and J lost 3 bases; unmatched junction nucleotides: 5. This CDR3 contains 16 residues. The CDR3 region has the DNA TGCGCCAGCAGCCAAGAAGCCGGGGGGGAAACAGATACGCAGTATTTT. Translated, it gives CASSQEAGGETDTQYF.

This clone has just a few counts. CDR3: CASSPQDYEQYF. CDR3 DNA: TGTGCCAGCAGTCCACAGGACTACGAGCAGTACTTC. The rearrangement joins TRBV7-9 to TRBJ2-5; maybe TRBD1 (5 bases). The J call is uncertain, as TRBJ2-7 better fits the DNA end. CDR1 and CDR2 from the germline V gene are SEHNR and FQNEAQ (reference sequence). CDR3 length: 12 residues.

This clone was recorded a few times. The chain employs TRBV10-3 and TRBJ2-2, with 8 nucleotides matching TRBD1. With 4 bases clipped from V and 4 bases from J, the junction kept 2 bases outside the gene matches. Germline V lookup: CDR1 ENHRY, CDR2 SYGVKD. The CDR3 contains 14 residues. This CDR3 is CAISGDRGTGELFF. Here the CDR3 DNA reads TGTGCCATCAGTGGTGACAGGGGCACCGGGGAGCTGTTTTTT.

This clone was counted between two and nine times. The CDR3 DNA is TGTGCCTGGAGAGAAGCAGGGGCTATAGATGGCTACACCTTC. It is translated as CAWREAGAIDGYTF. The V gene is TRBV30, the J gene TRBJ1-2; possible D gene TRBD1, 6 bases. Germline V gene sequence: CDR1 GTSNPN, CDR2 SVGIG (reference sequence). CDR3 length: 14 amino acids. V shed 3 bases and J shed 6 bases, with 17 bases lying between them. The whole variable domain, filled in from reference TRBV30 and TRBJ1-2, reads SQTIHQWPATLVQPVGSPLSLECTVEGTSNPNLYWYRQAAGRGLQLLFYSVGIGQISSEVPQNLSASRPQDRQFILSSKKLLLSDSGFYLCAWREAGAIDGYTFGSGTRLTVV.

The V gene is TRBV6-5, the J gene TRBJ1-4; a weak D match, TRBD1 (6 bases). This CDR3 contains 14 residues. The V end lost 6 bases, the J end lost 6 bases, and 14 bases lay between the germline ends. Germline-derived CDR1 and CDR2 are MNHEY and SVGAGI. The CDR3 region has the DNA TGTGCCAGCAGAAACAGGGTGGGCGATGAAAAACTGTTTTTT. Residues: CASRNRVGDEKLFF.

The V and J genes are TRBV25-1 and TRBJ1-1; D remains unclear. V lost 3 bases, J lost 7 bases, and 12 bases lay in between. The CDR3 runs 13 residues. CDR1 and CDR2 from the germline V gene are MGHDK and SYGVNS. The CDR3 DNA follows: TGTGCCAGCAGTGAGTACGGTCGAAATGAAGCTTTCTTT. Translated: CASSEYGRNEAFF.

This chain connects TRBV5-4 to TRBJ2-7; TRBD1 is a possible D gene (6 bases). The CDR3 is 13 residues long. Germline CDR1 and CDR2: SGHNT and YYREEE (reference sequence). Trimming left V 3 bases short and J 7 bases short, with 14 bases between. DNA for the CDR3: TGTGCCAGCAGCTCAACAGGGTTTTGGGAGCAGTACTTC. It codes for CASSSTGFWEQYF.

The chain links TRBV30 to TRBJ2-3, with D perhaps matching TRBD2 (6 bases). Trimming cost V 0 bases and J 6 bases, with 19 bases left between them. This CDR3 has 16 residues. Germline V gives CDR1 GTSNPN, CDR2 SVGIG (reference sequence). CDR3 sequence reads: CAWSVRGLSLPDTQYF. The DNA of the CDR3 is TGTGCCTGGAGTGTACGGGGACTCAGCCTCCCGGATACGCAGTATTTT.

This clone showed up just a few times. The CDR3 nucleotides are TGTGCCAGTAGTATTTCACAGGGGCTAAGGGTAAAGAATGAGCAGTTCTTC. Residues: CASSISQGLRVKNEQFF. The J gene is TRBJ2-1, the V gene TRBV19, with 7 bases aligning to TRBD1. The CDR3 extends over 17 amino acids. With 3 bases clipped from V and 7 bases from J, the junction kept 15 bases outside the gene matches. Germline V gene lookup returns CDR1 LNHDA and CDR2 SQIVND (reference sequence).

The J gene is TRBJ2-5, the V gene TRBV11-2; D possibly corresponds to TRBD2 (6 bases). There are 15 residues in the CDR3. Germline CDR1 SGHAT, CDR2 FQNNGV. V was shortened by 1 base and J by 5 bases, with 14 bases between the two germline ends. The chain's CDR3 is CASSLVVREDETQYF. The CDR3, as DNA: TGTGCCAGCAGCTTAGTGGTCAGGGAGGACGAGACCCAGTACTTC.

The chain is built from TRBV18 and TRBJ2-7, with D hard to call. The V and J ends lost 5 bases and 4 bases respectively, with 9 bases between them. The V gene's germline CDR1 is KGHSH and CDR2 LQKENI. The CDR3 consists of 12 residues. CDR3 in DNA: TGTGCCAGCTCAAAATCGGATTACGAGCAGTACTTC. Translated: CASSKSDYEQYF. Using reference TRBV18 and TRBJ2-7 for the parts outside the CDR3, the full variable domain is NAGVMQNPRHLVRRRGQEARLRCSPMKGHSHVYWYRQLPEEGLKFMVYLQKENIIDESGMPKERFSAEFPKEGPSILRIQQVVRGDSAAYFCASSKSDYEQYFGPGTRLTVT.

The chain employs TRBV2 and TRBJ2-5; possibly TRBD1 for D (6 bases). This CDR3 has 12 amino acids. V lost 6 bases to trimming and J lost 3 bases, with 8 bases between them. Germline V gene lookup returns CDR1 SNHLY and CDR2 FYNNEI. CDR3 amino acids: CASSGTKETQYF. The DNA for the CDR3 is TGTGCCAGCAGCGGGACAAAAGAGACCCAGTACTTC. The variable domain in full, with the rest retrieved from reference TRBV2 and TRBJ2-5, is EPEVTQTPSHQVTQMGQEVILRCVPISNHLYFYWYRQILGQKVEFLVSFYNNEISEKSEIFDDQFSVERPDGSNFTLKIRSTKLEDSAMYFCASSGTKETQYFGPGTRLLVL.

The chain has TRBV30 and TRBJ1-4; no definite D call. The CDR3 contains 13 residues. Germline V CDR1 and CDR2: GTSNPN, SVGIG (reference sequence). V shed 2 bases and J shed 2 bases, with 6 bases lying between them. CDR3 amino acids: CAWSRGTNEKLFF. The CDR3 region has the DNA TGTGCCTGGAGTCGTGGCACTAATGAAAAACTGTTTTTT.

This chain joins TRBV6-5 and TRBJ2-3; no firm D call. Germline CDR1 is MNHEY and CDR2 is SVGAGI. CDR3 length: 13 amino acids. Trimming left V 4 bases short and J 7 bases short, with 12 bases between. Here the CDR3 DNA reads TGTGCCAGCAGTTTCGGACCTACCTATACGCAGTATTTT. Translated, it gives CASSFGPTYTQYF.

This clone was detected once. V usage is TRBV11-2 and J usage is TRBJ1-6; a possible D gene is TRBD1 (5 bases). V was shortened by 5 bases and J by 0 bases, with 20 bases between the two germline ends. Germline V gene lookup returns CDR1 SGHAT and CDR2 FQNNGV. CDR3 size: 19 residues. In nucleotides, the CDR3 is TGTGCCAGCAGCGCAACAGGCTACACTCTGAGCTCCTATAATTCACCCCTCCACTTT. This encodes CASSATGYTLSSYNSPLHF. Combining the CDR3 with reference TRBV11-2 and TRBJ1-6 gives the whole variable domain EAGVAQSPRYKIIEKRQSVAFWCNPISGHATLYWYQQILGQGPKLLIQFQNNGVVDDSQLPKDRFSAERLKGVDSTLKIQPAKLEDSAVYLCASSATGYTLSSYNSPLHFGNGTRLTVT.

The CDR3 DNA reads TGTGCCAGTAGTCTTCGCATGACAGATACGCAGTATTTT. It yields the protein CASSLRMTDTQYF. The V and J genes are TRBV19 and TRBJ2-3; D gene uncertain. V was cut by 5 bases and J by 3 bases, with 9 bases left in between. CDR1 and CDR2 (germline): LNHDA, SQIVND (reference sequence). This CDR3 spans 13 amino acids.

CDR3 DNA sequence: TGCAGCACTGACTCTCAAGGGGGCGAGACCCAGTACTTC. It translates to CSTDSQGGETQYF. V gene TRBV29-1 combines with J gene TRBJ2-5, with 7 bases aligning to TRBD1. V trimming: 8 bases; J trimming: 5 bases; junction bases outside the gene matches: 11. The CDR3 contains 13 residues. The germline gives CDR1 SQVTM, CDR2 ANQGSEA.

There are many counts of this clone. The rearrangement uses TRBV18 and TRBJ2-7; D possibly uses TRBD1 or TRBD2 (5 bases each). The V end was cut by 2 bases, the J end by 0 bases, with 11 bases between. Germline V gene lookup returns CDR1 KGHSH and CDR2 LQKENI. There are 15 residues in the CDR3. This CDR3 is CASSPSGPSSYEQYF. CDR3 DNA sequence: TGTGCCAGCTCACCATCGGGACCGAGCTCCTACGAGCAGTACTTC.

Many counts were recorded for this clone. The chain links TRBV7-3 to TRBJ2-5; a weak D match, TRBD2 (6 bases). Looked up from germline, CDR1 is SGHTA and CDR2 is FQGTGA. The V and J ends lost 5 bases and 5 bases respectively, with 21 bases between them. This CDR3 comprises 16 residues. The CDR3 sequence: CASSPGLGGVGETQYF. Here the CDR3 DNA reads TGTGCCAGCAGCCCCGGGTTGGGGGGAGTGGGCGAGACCCAGTACTTC.

This chain uses TRBV19 with TRBJ2-5; TRBD2 matches at 9 bases. The CDR3 has 14 residues. In germline, CDR1 is LNHDA, CDR2 SQIVND (reference sequence). Trimming at V came to 3 bases and at J to 7 bases, leaving 6 bases not matched to a gene. CDR3 region: CASSISGRSTTQYF. The DNA for the CDR3 is TGTGCCAGTAGTATTAGCGGGAGATCGACGACCCAGTACTTC.

The chain recombines TRBV13 with TRBJ2-7; 7 bases fit TRBD1. CDR3 length: 13 residues. J lost 2 bases, V lost 5 bases, and 3 bases had no gene match. Germline V gene data show CDR1 as PRHDT and CDR2 as FYEKMQ (reference sequence). CDR3 nucleotides: TGTGCCAGCAGCCAGGGACAGACCTACGAGCAGTACTTC. Protein: CASSQGQTYEQYF.